This TCR beta chain was recorded in a study of blood T cell repertoires in COVID-19. Overall study context: Collection of acute and convalescent COVID-19 samples took place in the United States, Italy and Spain.

Across about two dozen US areas, participants ranged in age from 18 to 89 years. Clinical histories supplied by participants themselves formed the basis of cohort assignment. Authors' methods: Reference gene primers were amplified, and this amplification served to estimate nucleated cell counts. Using immunoSEQ multiplex PCR, the repertoire was profiled, and TCRdb retains in-frame clones only, with some absent. V, J and clone size were drawn from that table, and D and trimming were deduced from the DNA. The sample has a few hundred thousand clones, around 90% seen once; the top ten hold about 4.5%. The specimen was PBMCs or T cells enriched from blood (not recorded which). The source is a woman between 18 and 30 years old with acute COVID-19.

The CDR3 loop reads CAIETIATGKTEQYF. The CDR3 coding sequence is TGTGCCATCGAAACCATCGCAACGGGTAAAACCGAGCAGTACTTC. The chain couples TRBV7-9 to TRBJ2-7; D remains unclear. The V end lost 10 bases, the J end lost 6 bases, and 25 bases lay between the germline ends. The CDR3 totals 15 residues. Germline assignment: CDR1 SEHNR and CDR2 FQNEAQ (reference sequence). The full variable domain, completed using reference TRBV7-9 and TRBJ2-7, is DTGVSQNPRHKITKRGQNVTFRCDPISEHNRLYWYRQTLGQGPEFLTYFQNEAQLEKSRLLSDRFSAERPKGSFSTLEIQRTEQGDSAMYLCAIETIATGKTEQYFGPGTRLTVT.